This T cell receptor beta chain came from a study of blood T cells in healthy people across ages. Sample-barcoded 5' priming and a J-beta primer mix drove a second PCR of roughly 6 to 12 cycles. TCRdb itself ran the 5' RACE reads through MiXCR, one entry per CDR3 protein. The sample lists 750,000 or so distinct CDR3 sequences, around 25% occurring once. PBMCs, at least 7 million per sample, were isolated. The germline V and J ends were trimmed by 4 bases and 9 bases, with 9 bases remaining between them. The CDR3 extends over 11 amino acids. The germline V gene encodes CDR1 LGHDT and CDR2 YNNKEL (reference sequence). This sample was shared with a second study, whose subject was T cells of mothers and their children. That study reports: Related mother-child pairs showed slightly higher but non-significant overlap than unrelated pairs.

The sequence derives from a boy aged 5-17 years in good health. The rearrangement uses TRBV3-1 and TRBJ2-5; D possibly corresponds to TRBD1 (5 bases). The specimen was blood. CDR3 nucleotides: TGTGCCAGCAGCCTACAGGACGCCCAGTACTTC. Translation gives CASSLQDAQYF.